This TCR beta chain was observed in a study of synovial regulatory T cells in juvenile arthritis. Study details: Roughly 6 patients were on methotrexate and three were untreated.

The CDR3 consists of 15 residues. Nucleotide data are not available. Germline CDR1 SGHTA, CDR2 FQGNSA. Sequencing used immunoSEQ multiplex PCR; TCRdb keeps in-frame clones, though not all of them. The data include 7,500 to 10,000 clones; the top ten clones carry approximately 0.99%. J is TRBJ1-4 and V is TRBV7-2. This clonotype was obtained from a donor younger than 30 with juvenile idiopathic arthritis. Sequencing was done on a sample of Treg cells from blood. Stated subset: remaining (HLA-DR-negative) circulating blood Treg cells. The CDR3 is CASSLGSTGREKLFF.